This TCR beta chain was profiled in a study of blood T cell repertoires in COVID-19. Study-level information: From the United States, Italy and Spain came samples of acute and convalescent COVID-19.

The CDR3 totals 16 residues. Germline V gene data show CDR1 as KGHSH and CDR2 as LQKENI. V dropped 6 bases and J dropped 3 bases, with 18 bases sitting between them. Clones were sequenced by immunoSEQ multiplex PCR, and TCRdb holds only the in-frame ones, with some missing. The table records 200,000 to 250,000 clones, roughly 79% of them present only once. Sequenced sample: PBMCs or T cells enriched from blood (not recorded which). This chain links TRBV18 with TRBJ1-5; no reliable D call. This receptor was identified in a woman in her fifties or sixties with acute COVID-19. The DNA for the CDR3 is TGTGCCAGCTCTGAGGGTAAGGGATCCTTCAATCAGCCCCAGCATTTT. Amino acids: CASSEGKGSFNQPQHF.